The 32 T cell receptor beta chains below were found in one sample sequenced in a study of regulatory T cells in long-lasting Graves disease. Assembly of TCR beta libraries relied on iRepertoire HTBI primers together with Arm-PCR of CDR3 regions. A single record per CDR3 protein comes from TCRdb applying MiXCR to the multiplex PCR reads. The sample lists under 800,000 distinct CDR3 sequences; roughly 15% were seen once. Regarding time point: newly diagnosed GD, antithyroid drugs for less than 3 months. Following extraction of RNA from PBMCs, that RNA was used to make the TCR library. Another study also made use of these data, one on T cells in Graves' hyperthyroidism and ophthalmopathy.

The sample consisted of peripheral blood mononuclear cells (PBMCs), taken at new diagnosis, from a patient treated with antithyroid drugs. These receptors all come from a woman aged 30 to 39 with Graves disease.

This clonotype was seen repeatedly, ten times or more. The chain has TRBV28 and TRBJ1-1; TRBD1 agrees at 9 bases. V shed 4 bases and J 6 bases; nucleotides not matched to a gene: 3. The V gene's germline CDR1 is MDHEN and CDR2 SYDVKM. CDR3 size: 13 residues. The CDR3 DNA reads TGTGCCAGCAGTTCCGACAGGGGGGCTGAAGCTTTCTTT. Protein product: CASSSDRGAEAFF. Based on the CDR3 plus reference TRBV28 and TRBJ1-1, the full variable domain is DVKVTQSSRYLVKRTGEKVFLECVQDMDHENMFWYRQDPGLGLRLIYFSYDVKMKEKGDIPEGYSVSREKKERFSLILESASTNQTSMYLCASSSDRGAEAFFGQGTRLTVV.

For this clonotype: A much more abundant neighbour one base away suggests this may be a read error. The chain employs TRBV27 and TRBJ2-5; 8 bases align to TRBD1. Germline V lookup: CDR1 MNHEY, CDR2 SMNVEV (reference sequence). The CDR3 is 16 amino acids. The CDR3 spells CASSLFPGQGMKTQCF. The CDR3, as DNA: TGTGCCAGCAGTTTATTTCCCGGACAGGGCATGAAGACCCAGTGCTTC.

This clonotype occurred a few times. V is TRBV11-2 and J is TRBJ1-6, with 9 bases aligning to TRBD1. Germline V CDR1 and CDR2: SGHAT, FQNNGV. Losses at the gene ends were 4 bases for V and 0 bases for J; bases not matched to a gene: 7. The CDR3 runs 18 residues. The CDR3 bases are TGTGCCAGCAGCTCGTGGACAGGGGATGACTCCTATAATTCACCCCTCCACTTT. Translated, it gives CASSSWTGDDSYNSPLHF.

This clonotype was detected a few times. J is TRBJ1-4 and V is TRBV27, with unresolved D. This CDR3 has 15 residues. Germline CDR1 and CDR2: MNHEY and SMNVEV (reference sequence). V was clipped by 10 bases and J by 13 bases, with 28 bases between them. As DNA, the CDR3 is TGTGCCATTTCACCCGGGGAAATAAGTCGGGCGGGACTGTTTTTT. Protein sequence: CAISPGEISRAGLFF. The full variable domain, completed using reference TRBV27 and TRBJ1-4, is EAQVTQNPRYLITVTGKKLTVTCSQNMNHEYMSWYRQDPGLGLRQIYYSMNVEVTDKGDVPEGYKVSRKEKRNFPLILESPSPNQTSLYFCAISPGEISRAGLFFGSGTQLSVL.

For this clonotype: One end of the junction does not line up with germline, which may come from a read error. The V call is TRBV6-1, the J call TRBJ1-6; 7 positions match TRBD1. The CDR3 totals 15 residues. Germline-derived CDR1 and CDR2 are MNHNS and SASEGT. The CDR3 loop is CASRSDRVPNSPPHF. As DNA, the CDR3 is TGTGCCAGCAGGTCCGACAGGGTCCCAAATTCACCCCCCCACTTT.

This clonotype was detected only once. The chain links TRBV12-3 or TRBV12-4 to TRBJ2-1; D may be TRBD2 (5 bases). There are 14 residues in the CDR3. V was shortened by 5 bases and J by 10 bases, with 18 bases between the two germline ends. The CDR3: CASSLSGGSYEQFF. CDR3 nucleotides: TGTGCCAGCAGTCTTTCCGGAGGCTCCTACGAGCAGTTCTTC.

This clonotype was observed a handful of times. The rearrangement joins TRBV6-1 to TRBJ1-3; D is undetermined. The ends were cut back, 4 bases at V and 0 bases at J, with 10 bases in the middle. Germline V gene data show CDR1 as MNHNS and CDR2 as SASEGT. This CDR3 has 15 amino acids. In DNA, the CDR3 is TGTGCCAGCAGTGGCGGACCGATCTCTGGAAACACCATATATTTT. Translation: CASSGGPISGNTIYF.

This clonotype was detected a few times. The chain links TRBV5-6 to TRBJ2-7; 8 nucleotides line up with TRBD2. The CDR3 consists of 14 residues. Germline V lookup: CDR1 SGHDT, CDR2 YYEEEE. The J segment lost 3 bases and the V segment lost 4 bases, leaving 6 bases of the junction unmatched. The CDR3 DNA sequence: TGTGCCAGCAGCCGGCGGGGGGCTGTCTACGAGCAGTACTTC. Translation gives CASSRRGAVYEQYF.

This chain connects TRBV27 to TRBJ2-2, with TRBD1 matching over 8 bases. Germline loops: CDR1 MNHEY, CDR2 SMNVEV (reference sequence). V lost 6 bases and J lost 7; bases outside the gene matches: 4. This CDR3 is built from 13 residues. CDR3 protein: CASRGQGGGELFF. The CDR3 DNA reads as TGTGCCAGCAGAGGACAGGGTGGCGGGGAGCTGTTTTTT.

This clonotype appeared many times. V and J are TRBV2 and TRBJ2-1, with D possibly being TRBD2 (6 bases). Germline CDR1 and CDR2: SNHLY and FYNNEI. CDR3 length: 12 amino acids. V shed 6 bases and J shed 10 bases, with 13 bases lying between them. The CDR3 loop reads CASRLTRGEQFF. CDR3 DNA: TGTGCCAGCAGGCTGACTAGAGGGGAGCAGTTCTTC. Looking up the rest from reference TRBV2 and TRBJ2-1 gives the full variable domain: EPEVTQTPSHQVTQMGQEVILRCVPISNHLYFYWYRQILGQKVEFLVSFYNNEISEKSEIFDDQFSVERPDGSNFTLKIRSTKLEDSAMYFCASRLTRGEQFFGPGTRLTVL.

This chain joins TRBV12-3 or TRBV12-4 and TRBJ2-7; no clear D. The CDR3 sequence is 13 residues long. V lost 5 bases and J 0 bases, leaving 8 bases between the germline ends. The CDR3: CASSTSYSYEQYF. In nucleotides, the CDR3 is TGTGCCAGCAGTACAAGCTACTCCTACGAGCAGTACTTC.

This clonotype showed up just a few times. CDR3 sequence: CASSLILLLEPGSQETQYF. CDR3 nucleotide sequence: TGTGCCAGCAGTTTAATTTTGCTTTTGGAGCCGGGATCCCAAGAGACCCAGTACTTC. The rearrangement joins TRBV27 to TRBJ2-5; possibly TRBD2 for D (5 bases). CDR1 and CDR2 (germline): MNHEY, SMNVEV (reference sequence). The CDR3 totals 19 residues. V was shortened by 2 bases and J by 1 base, with 23 bases between the two germline ends.

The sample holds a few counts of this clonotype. CDR3 DNA: TGTGCCAGCGGGAGGGCGGGAGGGCCCTACGAGCAGTACTTC. It is translated as CASGRAGGPYEQYF. The chain has TRBV12-3 or TRBV12-4 and TRBJ2-7; 9 nucleotides line up with TRBD2. This CDR3 is built from 14 residues. V shed 8 bases and J 2 bases; nucleotides not matched to a gene: 7.

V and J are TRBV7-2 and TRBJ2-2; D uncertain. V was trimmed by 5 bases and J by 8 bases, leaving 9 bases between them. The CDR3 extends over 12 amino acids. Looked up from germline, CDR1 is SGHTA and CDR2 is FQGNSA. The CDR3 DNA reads TGTGCCAGCAGCCCCCCTGCGGGGGAGCTGTTTTTT. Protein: CASSPPAGELFF.

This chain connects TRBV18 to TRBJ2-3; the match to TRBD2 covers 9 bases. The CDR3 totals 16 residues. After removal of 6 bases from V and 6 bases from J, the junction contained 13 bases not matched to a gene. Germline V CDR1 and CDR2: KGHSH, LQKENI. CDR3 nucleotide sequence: TGTGCCAGCTCTGGCCCGGGACTAGCTGACGAGGATACGCAGTATTTT. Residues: CASSGPGLADEDTQYF.

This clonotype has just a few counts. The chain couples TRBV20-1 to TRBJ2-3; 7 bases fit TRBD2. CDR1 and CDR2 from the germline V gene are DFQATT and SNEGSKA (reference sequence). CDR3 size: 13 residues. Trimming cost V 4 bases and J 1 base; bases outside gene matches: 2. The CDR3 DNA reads TGCAGTGCTAATCTAGCGGGCACAGATACGCAGTATTTT. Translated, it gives CSANLAGTDTQYF.

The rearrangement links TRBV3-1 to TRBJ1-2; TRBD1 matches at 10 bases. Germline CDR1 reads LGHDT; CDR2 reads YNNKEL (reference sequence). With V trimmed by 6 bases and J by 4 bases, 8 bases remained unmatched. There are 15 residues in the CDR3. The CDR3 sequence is CASRATGTGAYGYTF. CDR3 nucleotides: TGTGCCAGCAGGGCAACCGGGACAGGGGCCTATGGCTACACCTTC.

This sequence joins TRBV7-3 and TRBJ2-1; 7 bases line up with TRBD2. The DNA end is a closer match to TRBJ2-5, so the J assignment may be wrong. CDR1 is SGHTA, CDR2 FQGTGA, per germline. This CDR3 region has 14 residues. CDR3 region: CASSLSAGIETQYF. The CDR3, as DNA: TGTGCCAGCAGCTTATCAGCGGGGATAGAGACCCAGTACTTC.

The CDR3 coding sequence is TGTGCCAGCAGTGGACTCAGAAACACTGAAGCTTTCTTT. The encoded protein is CASSGLRNTEAFF. The rearrangement links TRBV6-1 to TRBJ1-1, with D uncertain. The CDR3 loop spans 13 amino acids. In germline, CDR1 is MNHNS, CDR2 SASEGT. V lost 4 bases to trimming and J lost 2 bases, with 8 bases between them.

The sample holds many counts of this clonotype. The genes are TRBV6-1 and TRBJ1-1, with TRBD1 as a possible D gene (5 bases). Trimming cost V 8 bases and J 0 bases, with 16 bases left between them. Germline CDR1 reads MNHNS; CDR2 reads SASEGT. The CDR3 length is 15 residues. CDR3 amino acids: CASSPRGAVNTEAFF. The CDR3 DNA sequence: TGTGCCAGCTCCCCCCGTGGGGCCGTGAACACTGAAGCTTTCTTT.

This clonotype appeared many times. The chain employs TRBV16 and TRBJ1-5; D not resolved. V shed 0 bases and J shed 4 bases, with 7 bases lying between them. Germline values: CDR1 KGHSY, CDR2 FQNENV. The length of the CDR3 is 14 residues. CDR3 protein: CASSQSSINQPQHF. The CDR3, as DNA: TGTGCCAGCAGCCAATCGTCAATTAATCAGCCCCAGCATTTT.

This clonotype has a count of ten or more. The CDR3 here is CASSLRDRELDTQYF. CDR3 bases: TGTGCCAGCAGCCTCCGGGACAGGGAACTGGATACGCAGTATTTT. The chain couples TRBV7-9 to TRBJ2-3, with TRBD1 matching over 9 bases. The CDR3 consists of 15 residues. From germline, CDR1 is SEHNR and CDR2 FQNEAQ (reference sequence). V dropped 5 bases and J dropped 6; count of bases not matched to a gene: 9.

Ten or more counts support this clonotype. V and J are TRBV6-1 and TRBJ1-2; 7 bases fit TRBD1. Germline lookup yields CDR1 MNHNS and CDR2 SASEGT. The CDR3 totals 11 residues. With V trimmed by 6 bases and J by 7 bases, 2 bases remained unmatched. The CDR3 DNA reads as TGTGCCAGCAGGACAGGGAGTGGCTACACCTTC. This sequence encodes CASRTGSGYTF.

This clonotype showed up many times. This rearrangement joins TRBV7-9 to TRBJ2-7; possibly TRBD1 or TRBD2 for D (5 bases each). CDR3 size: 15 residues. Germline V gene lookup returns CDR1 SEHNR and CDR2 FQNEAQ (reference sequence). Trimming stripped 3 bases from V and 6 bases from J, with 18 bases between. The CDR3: CASSLRGIGMSEQYF. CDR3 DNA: TGTGCCAGCAGCTTGAGGGGAATCGGGATGTCCGAGCAGTACTTC.

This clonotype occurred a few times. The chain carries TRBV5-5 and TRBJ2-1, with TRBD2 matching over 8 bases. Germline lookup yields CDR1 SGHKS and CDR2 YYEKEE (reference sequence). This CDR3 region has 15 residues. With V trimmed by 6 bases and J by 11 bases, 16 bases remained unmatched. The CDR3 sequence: CASTQVEREFLQQFF. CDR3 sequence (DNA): TGTGCCAGCACCCAGGTCGAGCGGGAGTTCCTCCAGCAGTTCTTC. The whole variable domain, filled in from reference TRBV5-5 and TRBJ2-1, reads DAGVTQSPTHLIKTRGQQVTLRCSPISGHKSVSWYQQVLGQGPQFIFQYYEKEERGRGNFPDRFSARQFPNYSSELNVNALLLGDSALYLCASTQVEREFLQQFFGPGTRLTVL.

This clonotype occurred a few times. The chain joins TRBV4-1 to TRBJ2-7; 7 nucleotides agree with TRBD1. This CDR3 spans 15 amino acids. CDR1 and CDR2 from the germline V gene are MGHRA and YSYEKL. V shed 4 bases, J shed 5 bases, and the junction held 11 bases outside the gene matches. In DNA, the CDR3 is TGCGCCAGCAGCCCCGGACAGGCTTTGACTCACGAGCAGTACTTC. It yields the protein CASSPGQALTHEQYF.

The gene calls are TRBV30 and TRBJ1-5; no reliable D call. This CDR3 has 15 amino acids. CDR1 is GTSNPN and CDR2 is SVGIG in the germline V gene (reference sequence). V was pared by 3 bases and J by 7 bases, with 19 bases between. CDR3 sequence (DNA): TGTGCCTGGAGGGCTCAAAACCCGGTCGGGCAGCCCCAGCATTTT. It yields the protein CAWRAQNPVGQPQHF.

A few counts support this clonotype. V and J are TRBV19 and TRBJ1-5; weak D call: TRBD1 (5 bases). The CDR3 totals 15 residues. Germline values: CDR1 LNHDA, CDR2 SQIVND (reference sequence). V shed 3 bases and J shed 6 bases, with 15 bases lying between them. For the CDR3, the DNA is TGTGCCAGTAGTATCTCCTGGCAGGGTCGTCAGCCCCAGCATTTT. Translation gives CASSISWQGRQPQHF.

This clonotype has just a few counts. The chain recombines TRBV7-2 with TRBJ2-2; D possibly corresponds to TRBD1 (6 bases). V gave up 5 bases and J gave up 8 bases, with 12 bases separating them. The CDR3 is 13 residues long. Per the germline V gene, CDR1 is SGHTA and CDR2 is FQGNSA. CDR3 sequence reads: CASSKGVAGELFF. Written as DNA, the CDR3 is TGTGCCAGCAGCAAGGGGGTGGCAGGGGAGCTGTTTTTT.

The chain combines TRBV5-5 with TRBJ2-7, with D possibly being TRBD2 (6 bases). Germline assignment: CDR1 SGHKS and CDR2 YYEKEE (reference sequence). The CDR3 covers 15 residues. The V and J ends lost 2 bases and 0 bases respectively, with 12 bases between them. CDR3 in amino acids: CASSFRDSNSYEQYF. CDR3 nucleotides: TGTGCCAGCAGCTTCCGGGACTCCAACTCCTACGAGCAGTACTTC.

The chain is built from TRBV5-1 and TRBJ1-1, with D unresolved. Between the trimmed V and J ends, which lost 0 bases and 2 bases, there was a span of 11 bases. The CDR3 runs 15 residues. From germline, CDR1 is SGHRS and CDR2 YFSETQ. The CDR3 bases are TGCGCCAGCAGCTTGGGTGGCAGGTTCAACACTGAAGCTTTCTTT. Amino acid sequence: CASSLGGRFNTEAFF. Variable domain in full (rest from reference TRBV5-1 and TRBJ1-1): KAGVTQTPRYLIKTRGQQVTLSCSPISGHRSVSWYQQTPGQGLQFLFEYFSETQRNKGNFPGRFSGRQFSNSRSEMNVSTLELGDSALYLCASSLGGRFNTEAFFGQGTRLTVV.

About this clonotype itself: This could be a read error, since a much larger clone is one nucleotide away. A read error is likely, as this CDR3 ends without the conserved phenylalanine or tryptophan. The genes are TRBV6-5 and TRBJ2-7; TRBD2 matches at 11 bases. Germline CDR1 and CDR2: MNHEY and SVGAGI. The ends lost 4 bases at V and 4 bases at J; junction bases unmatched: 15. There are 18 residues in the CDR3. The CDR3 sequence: CASSSVPSPGLADYEQYS. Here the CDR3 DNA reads TGTGCCAGCAGTTCCGTCCCTAGTCCGGGACTAGCGGATTACGAGCAGTACTCC.